This TCR beta chain emerged from a study of blood T cell repertoires in COVID-19. Study at large: The samples span acute and convalescent COVID-19 from the United States, Italy and Spain. T cells, B-cell-depleted T cells, or PBMCs provided the cDNA or gDNA that served as material.

The assay was immunoSEQ multiplex PCR, and TCRdb's table has in-frame clones only and misses some. This table has about 72,000 clones, 82% appearing once. V was clipped by 8 bases and J by 0 bases, with 13 bases between them. The CDR3 has 13 residues. CDR1 is GTSNPN, CDR2 SVGIG, per germline (reference sequence). This rearrangement joins TRBV30 to TRBJ1-1; no clear D. The origin of this receptor is a human donor in a cohort sampled during active COVID-19. The sequencing input was peripheral blood. The CDR3 is CAASEGMNTEAFF. The CDR3 DNA reads TGTGCCGCTTCTGAGGGCATGAACACTGAAGCTTTCTTT.